Given below is one T cell receptor (beta chain) in context. This specimen includes other DNA sequences encoding the same CDR3. This sample is part of a study of blood T cell repertoires in COVID-19. Across the whole study: Sources were T cells, B-cell-depleted T cells, or PBMCs; the material itself was cDNA or gDNA.

The table came from immunoSEQ multiplex PCR; TCRdb's copy has only in-frame clones and leaves some out. The profile shows 150,000 or so clones, roughly 70% of them singletons. The CDR3 spans 18 residues. The germline CDR1 and CDR2 sequences are KGHSH and LQKENI. With 5 bases clipped from V and 8 bases from J, the junction kept 13 bases outside the gene matches. Specimen: peripheral blood. J is TRBJ2-1 and V is TRBV18, with 15 positions matching TRBD2. The sequence was collected from a woman older than 75 with acute or convalescent COVID-19. The CDR3 reads CASSSQRGLAGGPDEQFF. The CDR3 DNA reads TGTGCCAGCTCATCGCAAAGAGGACTAGCGGGAGGGCCGGATGAGCAGTTCTTC.